The clone carrying this TCR beta chain was observed a handful of times. This entry comes from a study of blood T cell repertoires in COVID-19. About the study: The origin of the acute and convalescent COVID-19 samples was the United States, Italy and Spain. Nucleic acid was either cDNA or gDNA, and it came from T cells, B-cell-depleted T cells, or PBMCs.

Authors' analysis steps: The authors estimated nucleated cell counts from reference gene primer amplification. The repertoire was sequenced with immunoSEQ multiplex PCR; TCRdb's copy has only in-frame clones and lacks some. V, J and clone size are taken as reported in that table, and D and trimming were inferred from the DNA itself. This sample has about 180,000 clones, with about 86% found just once. Between the trimmed V and J ends, which lost 4 bases and 2 bases, there was a span of 8 bases. Germline loops: CDR1 MDHEN, CDR2 SYDVKM. The CDR3 is 13 residues long. The chain carries TRBV28 and TRBJ1-2, with D possibly being TRBD1 (5 bases). This TCR derives from a woman aged 30 to 39 with active or convalescent COVID-19. Sequencing was performed on peripheral blood. CDR3 in amino acids: CASSSGHNYGYTF. For the CDR3, the DNA is TGTGCCAGCAGTTCCGGACACAACTATGGCTACACCTTC.